These 21 T cell receptor beta chains were all obtained from the same sample, sequenced in a study of graft-versus-host responses after intestinal transplantation. Assay used: immunoSEQ multiplex PCR; TCRdb lists only in-frame clones, some missing. Of under 45,000 clones listed, more than 80% are singletons. The specimen comprised PBMCs, sampled less than 750 days after intestinal transplantation. The receptors originated from a human patient who received an intestinal transplant, so some T cells may come from the graft donor.

The gene calls are TRBV7-3 and TRBJ1-1; TRBD1 might be the D (6 bases). The germline V gene encodes CDR1 SGHTA and CDR2 FQGTGA. V dropped 5 bases and J dropped 7 bases, with 14 bases sitting between them. CDR3 length equals 13 residues. This chain's CDR3 is CASSRQGKGEAFF. The CDR3 DNA follows: TGTGCCAGCAGCCGCCAGGGGAAGGGTGAAGCTTTCTTT.

V gene TRBV7-9 combines with J gene TRBJ1-3; D possibly corresponds to TRBD1 (6 bases). The V end lost 3 bases, the J end lost 0 bases, and 15 bases lay between the germline ends. The germline CDR1 and CDR2 sequences are SEHNR and FQNEAQ (reference sequence). The CDR3 sequence is 17 residues long. Written as DNA, the CDR3 is TGTGCCAGCAGCTTTGGGGGCCAACACTCCTCTGGAAACACCATATATTTT. It encodes CASSFGGQHSSGNTIYF.

Here the CDR3 DNA reads TGTGCCAGTAGTATAGATCGACAGGCCTGGAACACTGAAGCTTTCTTT. It specifies CASSIDRQAWNTEAFF. The chain combines TRBV19 with TRBJ1-1, with D perhaps TRBD1 (6 bases). Per germline, CDR1 LNHDA and CDR2 SQIVND (reference sequence). V was pared by 0 bases and J by 1 base, with 12 bases between. CDR3 length: 16 amino acids. Filled out from reference TRBV19 and TRBJ1-1, the complete variable domain reads DGGITQSPKYLFRKEGQNVTLSCEQNLNHDAMYWYRQDPGQGLRLIYYSQIVNDFQKGDIAEGYSVSREKKESFPLTVTSAQKNPTAFYLCASSIDRQAWNTEAFFGQGTRLTVV.

The V and J genes are TRBV6-1 and TRBJ1-5; maybe TRBD1 (5 bases). V lost 5 bases, J lost 6 bases, and 14 bases lay in between. The length of the CDR3 is 14 residues. CDR1 and CDR2 from the germline V gene are MNHNS and SASEGT. CDR3 residues: CASSYGAGGQPQHF. The CDR3 DNA sequence: TGTGCCAGCAGTTATGGGGCCGGAGGTCAGCCCCAGCATTTT.

This chain connects TRBV30 to TRBJ1-2; the D gene is possibly TRBD1 (5 bases). Trimming removed 1 base from V and 8 bases from J, with 11 bases in between. This CDR3 contains 12 residues. CDR1 is GTSNPN and CDR2 is SVGIG in the germline V gene (reference sequence). In DNA form, the CDR3 reads TGTGCCTGGAGTGGGGGGACCCGAGGCTACACCTTC. Its translation: CAWSGGTRGYTF.

The rearrangement links TRBV5-1 to TRBJ2-3; D remains unclear. Germline lookup yields CDR1 SGHRS and CDR2 YFSETQ. This CDR3 comprises 15 residues. Trimming removed 4 bases from V and 0 bases from J, with 12 bases in between. The CDR3 sequence: CASSRYAASTDTQYF. The CDR3 DNA reads as TGCGCCAGCAGCAGGTACGCAGCTAGCACAGATACGCAGTATTTT.

The chain employs TRBV4-1 and TRBJ1-1, with D tentatively TRBD1 (5 bases). Trimming stripped 8 bases from V and 0 bases from J, with 10 bases between. Per germline, CDR1 MGHRA and CDR2 YSYEKL. This CDR3 is built from 13 residues. Here the CDR3 DNA reads TGCGCCAGCGGGCAGGGTTTGAACACTGAAGCTTTCTTT. Its protein is CASGQGLNTEAFF.

This chain uses TRBV27 with TRBJ2-7; 11 nucleotides align to TRBD1. Germline CDR1 reads MNHEY; CDR2 reads SMNVEV (reference sequence). CDR3 length: 15 amino acids. The ends lost 3 bases at V and 6 bases at J; junction bases unmatched: 7. The DNA of the CDR3 is TGTGCCAGCAGTTTCGAAATCGGGACAGGGGGCGAGCAGTACTTC. Translation: CASSFEIGTGGEQYF.

The chain employs TRBV27 and TRBJ2-5, with D tentatively TRBD1 (6 bases). This CDR3 spans 13 amino acids. Trimming cost V 4 bases and J 2 bases, with 8 bases left between them. Germline CDR1 and CDR2: MNHEY and SMNVEV (reference sequence). The DNA of the CDR3 is TGTGCCAGCAGTTGGGGGACACAAGAGACCCAGTACTTC. Translating gives CASSWGTQETQYF.

The chain recombines TRBV7-6 with TRBJ2-3, with no clear D. Germline V lookup: CDR1 SGHVS, CDR2 FNYEAQ. CDR3 size: 13 residues. Trimming pared 2 bases from V and 0 bases from J, leaving 3 bases between. Written as DNA, the CDR3 is TGTGCCAGCAGCTTACTTAGCACAGATACGCAGTATTTT. Amino acid sequence: CASSLLSTDTQYF. Filled out from reference TRBV7-6 and TRBJ2-3, the complete variable domain reads GAGVSQSPRYKVTKRGQDVALRCDPISGHVSLYWYRQALGQGPEFLTYFNYEAQQDKSGLPNDRFSAERPEGSISTLTIQRTEQRDSAMYRCASSLLSTDTQYFGPGTRLTVL.

The chain has TRBV6-5 and TRBJ1-6; no firm D call. CDR1 is MNHEY, CDR2 SVGAGI, per germline. The CDR3 is 14 residues long. V shed 2 bases and J shed 7 bases, with 9 bases lying between them. This CDR3 reads CASSYEQRNSPLHF. The CDR3 DNA reads TGTGCCAGCAGTTACGAGCAGCGGAATTCACCCCTCCACTTT.

This clone appeared a single time. This chain joins TRBV4-1 and TRBJ2-5, with 7 bases fitting TRBD2. Per the germline V gene, CDR1 is MGHRA and CDR2 is YSYEKL. J was trimmed by 3 bases and V by 0 bases; bases with no gene match: 4. The CDR3 is 15 amino acids. CDR3 protein: CASSQDRAGEETQYF. The CDR3 DNA follows: TGCGCCAGCAGCCAAGATCGCGCGGGGGAAGAGACCCAGTACTTC.

The rearrangement links TRBV28 to TRBJ1-1; the D is unclear. V was shortened by 4 bases and J by 0 bases, with 6 bases between the two germline ends. CDR1 is MDHEN and CDR2 is SYDVKM in the germline V gene. This CDR3 is 13 amino acids long. The CDR3 DNA is TGTGCCAGCAGTTACGGTGTGAACACTGAAGCTTTCTTT. It is translated as CASSYGVNTEAFF.

The V call is TRBV7-7, the J call TRBJ2-5; TRBD2 matches at 8 bases. Per the germline V gene, CDR1 is SSHAT and CDR2 is FNYEAQ (reference sequence). This CDR3 spans 14 amino acids. Losses at the gene ends were 0 bases for V and 4 bases for J; bases not matched to a gene: 1. The CDR3 DNA follows: TGTGCCAGCAGCTTAGCACTAGCGGTAGAGACCCAGTACTTC. Protein product: CASSLALAVETQYF.

This chain uses TRBV7-2 with TRBJ2-3; D remains ambiguous. The CDR3 contains 15 residues. Germline V gene data show CDR1 as SGHTA and CDR2 as FQGNSA. The V and J ends lost 2 bases and 2 bases respectively, with 11 bases between them. DNA for the CDR3: TGTGCCAGCAGCTTAATTCTCTCGGCCACAGATACGCAGTATTTT. The encoded protein is CASSLILSATDTQYF.

This clone has a handful of counts. The chain carries TRBV2 and TRBJ1-2, with TRBD1 matching 10 bases. The ends lost 6 bases at V and 8 bases at J; junction bases unmatched: 6. The CDR3 spans 13 residues. Germline CDR1 SNHLY, CDR2 FYNNEI. CDR3 sequence reads: CASSRDRGSGYTF. The CDR3 DNA reads as TGTGCCAGCAGCCGGGACAGGGGATCCGGCTACACCTTC.

The rearrangement uses TRBV11-2 and TRBJ1-2, with 7 bases fitting TRBD1. The CDR3 length is 18 residues. Per the germline V gene, CDR1 is SGHAT and CDR2 is FQNNGV. With V trimmed by 3 bases and J by 2 bases, 15 bases remained unmatched. CDR3 amino acids: CASSFPTTGTEVNYGYTF. CDR3 nucleotide sequence: TGTGCCAGCAGCTTTCCCACAACCGGGACAGAAGTAAACTATGGCTACACCTTC.

This chain connects TRBV20-1 to TRBJ2-7, with 8 bases that match TRBD1. The CDR3 runs 11 residues. The germline gives CDR1 DFQATT, CDR2 SNEGSKA (reference sequence). V dropped 7 bases and J dropped 5; count of bases not matched to a gene: 4. The CDR3 protein is CSGQGADEQYF. DNA of the CDR3: TGCAGTGGGCAGGGGGCAGACGAGCAGTACTTC.

The gene calls are TRBV19 and TRBJ1-1; D uncertain. The V end was cut by 8 bases, the J end by 1 base, with 11 bases between. Germline V gives CDR1 LNHDA, CDR2 SQIVND (reference sequence). This CDR3 is 13 amino acids long. CDR3 DNA sequence: TGTGCCAGTCTTGGACTGCAGAACACTGAAGCTTTCTTT. It is translated as CASLGLQNTEAFF.

This clone was counted a few times. J is TRBJ2-7 and V is TRBV2, with D unresolved. V gave up 3 bases and J gave up 6 bases, with 12 bases separating them. Germline V gene lookup returns CDR1 SNHLY and CDR2 FYNNEI. CDR3 length: 13 amino acids. DNA of the CDR3: TGTGCCAGCAGTGATCCACCTCTGGTCGAGCAGTACTTC. It yields the protein CASSDPPLVEQYF.

V gene TRBV11-2 combines with J gene TRBJ2-5; D is tentatively TRBD1 or TRBD2 (5 bases each). The germline CDR1 and CDR2 sequences are SGHAT and FQNNGV. The V end was cut by 1 base, the J end by 5 bases, with 14 bases between. The CDR3 consists of 15 residues. CDR3 bases: TGTGCCAGCAGCTTAGCCTCCCAGGGAGTGGAGACCCAGTACTTC. Translating it yields CASSLASQGVETQYF.